This is a list of T cell receptor beta chains from one sample in a study of identical twins. TCRdb re-called the 5' RACE reads with MiXCR, one entry per CDR3 protein. The data show some 570,000 distinct CDR3 sequences, more than 20% seen once. This sample also belongs to another study, concerning yellow fever vaccine responses in identical twins.

Sequenced: CD4+ T cells sorted from blood. The receptors were gathered from a woman younger than 30 in good health. Each CDR3 is given with its conserved first and last residue. A D gene is named only where the DNA matches it firmly.

length,J,V,D,CDR3
14,TRBJ1-6,TRBV6-5,.,CASSYARVNSPLHF
14,TRBJ2-1,TRBV5-1,.,CASSLVFPNNEQFF
16,TRBJ2-2,TRBV10-1,TRBD1,CASSESGTGATGELFF
16,TRBJ2-3,TRBV5-1,TRBD1,CASSLLGQGSADTQYF
13,TRBJ1-5,TRBV5-1,TRBD1,CASSPTGVQPQHF
15,TRBJ1-2,TRBV20-1,.,CSARVGTYEKYGYTF
12,TRBJ1-1,TRBV20-1,.,CSATRGATEAFF
14,TRBJ2-5,TRBV18,.,CASSPNQAQETQYF
14,TRBJ2-5,TRBV3-1,.,CASSTSPMGETQYF
14,TRBJ2-3,TRBV20-1,TRBD2,CSAYQAGAGDTQYF
15,TRBJ1-2,TRBV7-9,.,CASSLIRQDFYGYTF
14,TRBJ1-1,TRBV12-3/TRBV12-4,.,CASSSPPGIAEAFF
16,TRBJ1-1,TRBV4-1,.,CASSHVRGLSNTEAFF
15,TRBJ1-1,TRBV20-1,.,CSASRQSAMNTEAFF
12,TRBJ1-4,TRBV12-3/TRBV12-4,.,CASSRGGAKLFF
15,TRBJ2-1,TRBV9,.,CASSVDLSSYNEQFF
14,TRBJ1-6,TRBV20-1,.,CSASRGTLNSPLHF
15,TRBJ1-1,TRBV5-1,.,CASSGTGRWDTEAFF
17,TRBJ2-7,TRBV20-1,TRBD2,CCANSPRGGISSYEQYF
10,TRBJ1-1,TRBV20-1,.,CSAHYPEAFF
13,TRBJ1-2,TRBV6-5,.,CASSYVGRYGYTF
15,TRBJ1-6,TRBV2,.,CASSKANGNNSPLHF
15,TRBJ2-3,TRBV19,TRBD2,CASSTIAGPTDTQYF
14,TRBJ1-5,TRBV4-1,.,CASSQGGGWEPQHF
12,TRBJ1-4,TRBV12-3/TRBV12-4,.,CASSRNWEKLFF
16,TRBJ2-1,TRBV2,TRBD2,CASRLAGGRSGNEQFF
17,TRBJ2-7,TRBV5-5,TRBD1,CASSYFLPGTGVHEQYF
13,TRBJ2-1,TRBV7-2,TRBD2,CASILSGGNEQFF
12,TRBJ1-2,TRBV20-1,.,CSAGRASWGYTF
14,TRBJ1-2,TRBV9,.,CASSVGEGPYGYTF
15,TRBJ2-1,TRBV28,.,CASSLGASPINEQFF
18,TRBJ2-4,TRBV21-1,.,CASSPRTPTVIAKNIQYF
15,TRBJ2-1,TRBV27,TRBD1,CASERNRGSYNEQFF
13,TRBJ2-5,TRBV15,.,CATGAGMEGTQYF
15,TRBJ2-7,TRBV11-2,TRBD1,CASSVTGTGGVEQYF
15,TRBJ2-3,TRBV5-1,TRBD2,CASSQAGISTDTQYF
12,TRBJ2-1,TRBV11-2,.,CASSSPAGEQFF
15,TRBJ2-7,TRBV10-3,TRBD2,CAISNGLTSGLEQYF
15,TRBJ1-5,TRBV12-3/TRBV12-4,.,CASSLWEGSNQPQHF
14,TRBJ2-5,TRBV5-1,TRBD2,CASSWTSGGETQYF
14,TRBJ1-1,TRBV6-1,.,CASSAVRGSTEAFF
16,TRBJ2-7,TRBV7-9,TRBD2,CASSQGPSGSSYEQYF
15,TRBJ2-1,TRBV24-1,.,CATSTVRGGRNEQFF
13,TRBJ2-1,TRBV29-1,.,CSVEAFAGREQFF
15,TRBJ2-1,TRBV25-1,.,CASSLLATAYNEQFF
16,TRBJ2-2,TRBV20-1,.,CSARDLKAGNTGELFF
16,TRBJ2-6,TRBV7-2,.,CASSPQTGSGANVLTF
14,TRBJ2-1,TRBV9,TRBD2,CASTPTSGNNEQFF
12,TRBJ2-1,TRBV27,.,CASSSTSPVQFF
15,TRBJ2-5,TRBV5-5,TRBD1,CASSFDRVPGETQYF
14,TRBJ2-1,TRBV20-1,.,CSATPGTSGNEQFF
18,TRBJ2-3,TRBV3-1,TRBD2,CASSPGTSGSRVRDTQYF